This entry lists 27 T cell receptor beta chains sequenced from one sample in a study of T cells after yellow fever vaccination. Each CDR3 protein is one row after TCRdb ran MiXCR on the 5' RACE reads. The data hold roughly 96,000 distinct CDR3 sequences, with roughly 9% observed a single time. The sequenced sample was CD8+ T cells not binding an NS4B(214-222) dextramer, sorted from PBMCs, obtained approximately 15 days after the first yellow fever vaccination. The receptor set was obtained from a man between 18 and 35 years old who received the YFV17D yellow fever vaccine.

This rearrangement joins TRBV15 to TRBJ1-3; no clear D. From germline, CDR1 is LNHNV and CDR2 YYDKDF (reference sequence). CDR3 size: 15 residues. V was trimmed by 5 bases and J by 4 bases, leaving 15 bases between them. CDR3 bases: TGTGCCACCAGCTCTCCCCGGGTGTCCGGAAACACCATATATTTT. Translated: CATSSPRVSGNTIYF.

This clonotype was detected a few times. This sequence joins TRBV5-6 and TRBJ2-1; 8 positions match TRBD2. This CDR3 has 15 amino acids. From germline, CDR1 is SGHDT and CDR2 YYEEEE. V trimming: 9 bases; J trimming: 0 bases; junction bases outside the gene matches: 8. CDR3 loop: CATCLGGGSYNEQFF. The CDR3, as DNA: TGTGCCACTTGCCTCGGGGGGGGCTCCTACAATGAGCAGTTCTTC.

This clonotype came up a few times. This sequence joins TRBV27 and TRBJ2-5; 7 nucleotides agree with TRBD2. The CDR3 is made up of 12 amino acids. With 5 bases clipped from V and 7 bases from J, the junction kept 4 bases outside the gene matches. Germline CDR1 and CDR2: MNHEY and SMNVEV (reference sequence). Here the CDR3 reads CASSDPGGTQYF. The CDR3 bases are TGTGCCAGCAGTGACCCGGGGGGGACCCAGTACTTC.

This clonotype turned up a few times. The V call is TRBV6-1, the J call TRBJ1-1; unclear D gene. The V gene's germline CDR1 is MNHNS and CDR2 SASEGT. V lost 1 base to trimming and J lost 6 bases, with 9 bases between them. The CDR3 spans 13 residues. CDR3: CASSEGTSPEAFF. CDR3 bases: TGTGCCAGCAGTGAAGGAACGTCGCCTGAAGCTTTCTTT.

CDR3 sequence: CASSRLNYEKLFF. In nucleotides, the CDR3 is TGTGCCAGCAGCCGACTGAACTATGAAAAACTGTTTTTT. The chain has TRBV12-3 or TRBV12-4 and TRBJ1-4; D gene uncertain. The CDR3 contains 13 residues. V lost 6 bases and J 6 bases, leaving 11 bases between the germline ends.

V is TRBV7-8 and J is TRBJ2-1; D call uncertain. Germline V gene sequence: CDR1 SGHVS, CDR2 FQNEAQ. The CDR3 length is 16 residues. V was trimmed by 2 bases and J by 0 bases, leaving 11 bases between them. CDR3 nucleotides: TGTGCCAGCAGCTTATCTAAAGCTTACTCCTACAATGAGCAGTTCTTC. This translates into CASSLSKAYSYNEQFF.

This clonotype was recorded a few times. The chain links TRBV12-5 to TRBJ2-1; D is unclear. The V and J ends lost 1 base and 2 bases respectively, with 9 bases between them. This CDR3 comprises 15 residues. From germline, CDR1 is LGHNT and CDR2 FRNRAP. CDR3 in amino acids: CASGLEPFTYNEQFF. The CDR3 DNA reads as TGTGCTAGTGGTTTGGAGCCATTTACCTACAATGAGCAGTTCTTC.

The chain is built from TRBV6-2 or TRBV6-3 and TRBJ2-5; D possibly corresponds to TRBD2 (7 bases). The CDR3 extends over 14 amino acids. V was pared by 8 bases and J by 1 base, with 14 bases between. Germline-derived CDR1 and CDR2 are MNHEY and SVGEGT. In nucleotides, the CDR3 is TGTGCCAGCCGAGGGGGGGGGGTCCAAGAGACCCAGTACTTC. As protein: CASRGGGVQETQYF.

This chain links TRBV27 with TRBJ1-1, with D possibly matching TRBD1 (6 bases). This CDR3 has 12 amino acids. Trimming removed 8 bases from V and 5 bases from J, with 12 bases in between. From germline, CDR1 is MNHEY and CDR2 SMNVEV (reference sequence). This CDR3 is CASCGGATEAFF. The CDR3 coding sequence is TGTGCCAGCTGTGGGGGCGCTACTGAAGCTTTCTTT.

This clonotype has only a few counts. The CDR3 DNA reads TGTGCCACCAGCAGTGTACAGGGATACGGGTATAGCAATCAGCCCCAGCATTTT. This codes for CATSSVQGYGYSNQPQHF. J is TRBJ1-5 and V is TRBV15; a weak D match, TRBD1 (6 bases). The V end was cut by 3 bases, the J end by 0 bases, with 18 bases between. CDR1 and CDR2 from the germline V gene are LNHNV and YYDKDF (reference sequence). This CDR3 region has 18 residues.

The chain uses TRBV4-1 and TRBJ2-7; D is undetermined. CDR1 and CDR2 (germline): MGHRA, YSYEKL. This CDR3 is 13 amino acids long. Trimming cost V 1 base and J 4 bases, with 8 bases left between them. The CDR3 region has the DNA TGCGCCAGCAGCCAAGCCGCCAGTTACGAGCAGTACGTC. It encodes CASSQAASYEQYV.

The V gene is TRBV3-1, the J gene TRBJ1-5, with 9 bases that match TRBD1. Trimming removed 5 bases from V and 7 bases from J; junction bases left unmatched: 6. CDR1 and CDR2 (germline): LGHDT, YNNKEL (reference sequence). The CDR3 loop spans 14 amino acids. The CDR3 DNA reads TGTGCCAGCAGCATTGGACAGGGGATCCAGCCCCAGCATTTT. Residues: CASSIGQGIQPQHF.

This clonotype was detected a few times. This chain connects TRBV7-2 to TRBJ2-3; 12 bases are shared with TRBD2. This CDR3 has 23 amino acids. The V and J ends lost 2 bases and 2 bases, in that order; junction bases with no gene match: 23. The germline V gene encodes CDR1 SGHTA and CDR2 FQGNSA. CDR3 region: CASSLFPLRLTSGGVLDTDTQYF. As DNA, the CDR3 is TGTGCCAGCAGCTTATTCCCCCTCCGATTGACTAGCGGGGGCGTACTGGACACAGATACGCAGTATTTT.

The chain couples TRBV7-3 to TRBJ2-1, with D perhaps assigned TRBD1 or TRBD2 (6 bases each). Germline loops: CDR1 SGHTA, CDR2 FQGTGA. V gave up 2 bases and J gave up 4 bases, with 15 bases separating them. This CDR3 spans 16 amino acids. CDR3 region: CASSLVPGGGYNEQFF. CDR3 sequence (DNA): TGTGCCAGCAGCTTAGTTCCAGGAGGGGGGTACAATGAGCAGTTCTTC.

This clonotype was observed at least ten times. The chain is built from TRBV5-1 and TRBJ2-2; 7 bases fit TRBD1. The CDR3 runs to 16 residues. CDR1 is SGHRS and CDR2 is YFSETQ in the germline V gene. The V segment lost 6 bases and the J segment 4 bases; nucleotides outside the gene matches: 12. The CDR3 DNA is TGCGCCAGCAACAATCCCGGGACAGTCCCCACCGGGGAGCTGTTTTTT. Translation: CASNNPGTVPTGELFF.

This clonotype has a count of ten or more. The chain employs TRBV25-1 and TRBJ2-1; a weak D match, TRBD1 (6 bases). Per the germline V gene, CDR1 is MGHDK and CDR2 is SYGVNS. This CDR3 contains 16 residues. V shed 6 bases and J shed 9 bases, with 24 bases lying between them. Here the CDR3 reads CASSALGQTSASEQFF. For the CDR3, the DNA is TGTGCCAGCAGCGCTCTCGGACAGACCAGTGCGAGTGAGCAGTTCTTC.

This clonotype was picked up a small number of times. V and J are TRBV2 and TRBJ2-7; perhaps TRBD1 as D (6 bases). Trimming took 7 bases from V and 4 from J, leaving 20 bases between them. Germline V CDR1 and CDR2: SNHLY, FYNNEI. This CDR3 is built from 15 residues. Here the CDR3 reads CASTPKGVMGYEQYF. The CDR3 region has the DNA TGTGCCAGCACCCCCAAGGGGGTCATGGGTTACGAGCAGTACTTC. The variable domain in full, with the rest retrieved from reference TRBV2 and TRBJ2-7, is EPEVTQTPSHQVTQMGQEVILRCVPISNHLYFYWYRQILGQKVEFLVSFYNNEISEKSEIFDDQFSVERPDGSNFTLKIRSTKLEDSAMYFCASTPKGVMGYEQYFGPGTRLTVT.

This chain links TRBV20-1 with TRBJ1-3; 8 positions match TRBD1. This CDR3 region has 17 residues. From germline, CDR1 is DFQATT and CDR2 SNEGSKA (reference sequence). J was trimmed by 4 bases and V by 7 bases; bases with no gene match: 18. CDR3 bases: TGCAGTGTTCTCCTCGTTAGGGACAGGTCAGACGGAAACACCATATATTTT. Its translation is CSVLLVRDRSDGNTIYF.

This clonotype was seen more than once but under ten times. V gene TRBV3-1 combines with J gene TRBJ2-5; a possible D gene is TRBD2 (7 bases). The V end was cut by 3 bases, the J end by 5 bases, with 13 bases between. CDR3 length: 14 amino acids. CDR1 is LGHDT, CDR2 YNNKEL, per germline (reference sequence). Written as DNA, the CDR3 is TGTGCCAGCAGCCACCGGGGGGCCAGGGAGACCCAGTACTTC. Protein product: CASSHRGARETQYF.

The V gene is TRBV4-1, the J gene TRBJ1-5; no reliable D call. Per the germline V gene, CDR1 is MGHRA and CDR2 is YSYEKL. The V gene lost 1 base and the J gene lost 0 bases, with 7 bases spanning the gap. The CDR3 has 15 amino acids. In DNA form, the CDR3 reads TGCGCCAGCAGCCAAGCAGATTATAGCAATCAGCCCCAGCATTTT. This gives the protein CASSQADYSNQPQHF.

The chain joins TRBV6-5 to TRBJ1-2; D may be TRBD1 (5 bases). The V end lost 4 bases, the J end lost 8 bases, and 17 bases lay between the germline ends. This CDR3 spans 14 amino acids. Germline V CDR1 and CDR2: MNHEY, SVGAGI. CDR3 region: CASSWRRGASGYTF. CDR3 DNA sequence: TGTGCCAGCAGTTGGCGCCGGGGCGCGTCGGGCTACACCTTC.

This clonotype was found many times. The chain couples TRBV7-6 to TRBJ1-1; 8 positions match TRBD1. Germline CDR1 SGHVS, CDR2 FNYEAQ. The CDR3 is 15 amino acids. The V segment lost 2 bases and the J segment 7 bases; nucleotides outside the gene matches: 9. In DNA form, the CDR3 reads TGTGCCAGCAGCTTAAGCAGGGGGCTTGAGGTTGAAGCTTTCTTT. It codes for CASSLSRGLEVEAFF.

The chain uses TRBV24-1 and TRBJ2-2; the D gene is possibly TRBD1 (6 bases). The length of the CDR3 is 15 residues. The germline V gene has CDR1 KGHDR and CDR2 SFDVKD. V gave up 4 bases and J gave up 6 bases, with 14 bases separating them. In nucleotides, the CDR3 is TGTGCCACCAGTGACTACACGTACAGGGCCGGGGAGCTGTTTTTT. Its translation is CATSDYTYRAGELFF.

This sequence joins TRBV7-6 and TRBJ2-1; D remains ambiguous. CDR1 is SGHVS and CDR2 is FNYEAQ in the germline V gene. V lost 1 base and J lost 8, with 6 bases in between. The CDR3 extends over 12 amino acids. CDR3: CASSLGRHEQFF. DNA for the CDR3: TGTGCCAGCAGCTTAGGACGACATGAGCAGTTCTTC.

The CDR3 protein is CASSLSAGGLGEQFF. Written as DNA, the CDR3 is TGTGCCAGCAGTTTATCAGCGGGGGGGCTTGGTGAGCAGTTCTTC. V and J are TRBV27 and TRBJ2-1; TRBD2 matches at 10 bases. This CDR3 comprises 15 residues. V trimming: 0 bases; J trimming: 9 bases; junction bases outside the gene matches: 5. Germline CDR1 reads MNHEY; CDR2 reads SMNVEV (reference sequence).

This clonotype was found a few times. The chain couples TRBV7-3 to TRBJ1-1; a weak D match, TRBD1 (5 bases). V was shortened by 5 bases and J by 6 bases, with 16 bases between the two germline ends. The CDR3 consists of 14 residues. The germline CDR1 and CDR2 sequences are SGHTA and FQGTGA. The chain's CDR3 is CASSAGGRGSEAFF. The CDR3 region has the DNA TGTGCCAGCAGCGCCGGGGGTAGGGGCTCTGAAGCTTTCTTT.

This clonotype came up a few times. The V call is TRBV4-3, the J call TRBJ2-7, with D perhaps given as TRBD1 or TRBD2 (5 bases each). The V end was cut by 0 bases, the J end by 4 bases, with 13 bases between. The CDR3 has 15 amino acids. Germline-derived CDR1 and CDR2 are LGHNA and YSLEER. In DNA form, the CDR3 reads TGCGCCAGCAGCCAAGATCCGGGGCTAATATACGAGCAGTACTTC. It yields the protein CASSQDPGLIYEQYF.